Below, one T cell receptor beta chain is given with its context. Authors' processing steps: Amplified reference gene primers provided the basis for estimating nucleated cell counts. Produced via immunoSEQ multiplex PCR; TCRdb's table is partial and in-frame only. D and trimming were read from the DNA, whereas the V and J calls and clone size are those reported in that table. The sample has 490,000 or so clones; approximately 87% are singletons. The V gene's germline CDR1 is DFQATT and CDR2 SNEGSKA (reference sequence). CDR3 length: 14 residues. J was trimmed by 4 bases and V by 3 bases; bases with no gene match: 5. The sample is drawn from a study of blood T cell repertoires in COVID-19. All enrollees were roughly 18 to 89 years old and from 25 or so US areas. Participant-reported clinical history was the basis for cohort assignment.

Sequenced material: PBMCs or T cells enriched from blood (not recorded which). This receptor was taken from a woman aged 40 to 50 who had recovered from COVID-19. The chain carries TRBV20-1 and TRBJ2-1, with 8 bases matching TRBD2. CDR3 nucleotide sequence: TGCAGTGCTAGTTGGGTAGCGGGATACAATGAGCAGTTCTTC. Translation gives CSASWVAGYNEQFF.